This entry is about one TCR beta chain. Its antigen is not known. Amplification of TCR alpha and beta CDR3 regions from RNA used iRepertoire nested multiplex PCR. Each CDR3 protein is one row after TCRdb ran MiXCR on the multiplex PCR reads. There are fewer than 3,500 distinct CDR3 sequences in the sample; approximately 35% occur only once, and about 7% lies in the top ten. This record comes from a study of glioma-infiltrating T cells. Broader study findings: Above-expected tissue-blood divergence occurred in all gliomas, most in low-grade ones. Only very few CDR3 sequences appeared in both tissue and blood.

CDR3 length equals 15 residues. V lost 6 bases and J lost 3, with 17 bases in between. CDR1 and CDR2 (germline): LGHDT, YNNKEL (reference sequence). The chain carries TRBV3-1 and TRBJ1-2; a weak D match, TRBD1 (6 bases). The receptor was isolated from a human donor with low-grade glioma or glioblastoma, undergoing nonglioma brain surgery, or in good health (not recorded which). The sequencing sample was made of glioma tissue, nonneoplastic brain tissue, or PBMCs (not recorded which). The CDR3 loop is CASRKRRGGYYGYTF. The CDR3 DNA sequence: TGTGCCAGCAGAAAGAGAAGGGGGGGTTACTATGGCTACACCTTC.